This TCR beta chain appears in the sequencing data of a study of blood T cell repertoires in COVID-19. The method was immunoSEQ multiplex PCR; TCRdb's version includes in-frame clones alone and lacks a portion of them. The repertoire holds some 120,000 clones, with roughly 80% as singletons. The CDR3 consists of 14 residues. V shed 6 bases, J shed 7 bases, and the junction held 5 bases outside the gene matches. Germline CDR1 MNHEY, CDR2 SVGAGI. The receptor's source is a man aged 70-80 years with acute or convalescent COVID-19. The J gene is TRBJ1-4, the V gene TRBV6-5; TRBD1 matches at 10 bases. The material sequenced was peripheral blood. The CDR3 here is CASRGDRGTEKLFF. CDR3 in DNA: TGTGCCAGCAGAGGGGACAGGGGCACTGAAAAACTGTTTTTT.